The 9 T cell receptor beta chains below all came from one sample that was sequenced in a study of shared clonotypes between healthy human individuals. TCRdb's table, derived via immunoSEQ multiplex PCR, lists solely in-frame clones and lacks some. The sample has under 1,900,000 clones, about 98.5% seen once. Sequencing input: naive CD4+ T cells sorted from blood. Subset: CD45RA+ positively selected. Receptors originate from a man between 25 and 39 years old in good health.

This clone has only one observation. This sequence joins TRBV6-1 and TRBJ2-7; D gene unclear. Trimming pared 6 bases from V and 6 bases from J, leaving 15 bases between. Germline V gives CDR1 MNHNS, CDR2 SASEGT. The CDR3 sequence is 13 residues long. The CDR3 spells CASRGPSNFEQYF. The CDR3 nucleotides read TGTGCCAGCAGGGGTCCCTCCAACTTCGAGCAGTACTTC.

The V gene is TRBV6-5, the J gene TRBJ2-7; the D gene could be TRBD1 or TRBD2 (5 bases each). The germline V gene encodes CDR1 MNHEY and CDR2 SVGAGI. V was trimmed by 5 bases and J by 3 bases, leaving 8 bases between them. This CDR3 comprises 12 residues. This CDR3 is CASSRDGYEQYF. The CDR3, as DNA: TGTGCCAGCAGTCGGGACGGCTACGAGCAGTACTTC.

This clone was picked up one time. The J gene is TRBJ2-6, the V gene TRBV19; TRBD2 agrees at 10 bases. The CDR3 runs to 18 residues. Germline V gene sequence: CDR1 LNHDA, CDR2 SQIVND (reference sequence). V was pared by 5 bases and J by 5 bases, with 12 bases of the junction left unmatched. The CDR3 DNA sequence: TGTGCCAGTAGTTCCCTAGCGGGAGCGCTCTGGAGGGCCAACGTCCTGACTTTC. Protein product: CASSSLAGALWRANVLTF.

Worth noting for this clone: Other DNA variants within this sample encode the same CDR3. The chain uses TRBV5-1 and TRBJ1-2; D gene ambiguous. Germline CDR1 and CDR2: SGHRS and YFSETQ. The CDR3 totals 14 residues. Trimming removed 0 bases at V and 0 bases at J, with 6 bases between. The CDR3 sequence is CASSLEPANYGYTF. The CDR3 coding sequence is TGCGCCAGCAGCTTGGAGCCCGCTAACTATGGCTACACCTTC. The entire variable domain, with the rest obtained from reference TRBV5-1 and TRBJ1-2, is as follows: KAGVTQTPRYLIKTRGQQVTLSCSPISGHRSVSWYQQTPGQGLQFLFEYFSETQRNKGNFPGRFSGRQFSNSRSEMNVSTLELGDSALYLCASSLEPANYGYTFGSGTRLTVV.

This chain connects TRBV5-1 to TRBJ1-1, with 8 bases fitting TRBD1. The CDR3 extends over 17 amino acids. J lost 0 bases, V lost 4 bases, and 11 bases had no gene match. Germline assignment: CDR1 SGHRS and CDR2 YFSETQ. The CDR3 DNA reads TGCGCCAGCAGCACGGACAGGGCCCACCCTATGAACACTGAAGCTTTCTTT. Its protein product is CASSTDRAHPMNTEAFF.

The V gene is TRBV15, the J gene TRBJ2-1, with a possible D match to TRBD2 (6 bases). V lost 5 bases and J lost 7, with 12 bases in between. Per germline, CDR1 LNHNV and CDR2 YYDKDF (reference sequence). This CDR3 region has 13 residues. CDR3 sequence: CATSHGSLNEQFF. CDR3 in DNA: TGTGCCACCAGCCACGGGAGTTTAAATGAGCAGTTCTTC.

The chain joins TRBV19 to TRBJ2-1; D gene ambiguous. Trimming took 4 bases from V and 0 from J, leaving 4 bases between them. In germline, CDR1 is LNHDA, CDR2 SQIVND (reference sequence). The CDR3 extends over 13 amino acids. The CDR3 region has the DNA TGTGCCAGTAGTACCCTCTCCTACAATGAGCAGTTCTTC. The encoded protein is CASSTLSYNEQFF.

The V call is TRBV2, the J call TRBJ2-1, with 8 bases fitting TRBD1. J was trimmed by 8 bases and V by 6 bases; bases with no gene match: 9. The length of the CDR3 is 14 residues. Germline V gives CDR1 SNHLY, CDR2 FYNNEI. CDR3 region: CASSLRDRLYEQFF. CDR3 coding DNA: TGTGCCAGCAGCTTACGGGACAGGCTGTATGAGCAGTTCTTC.

The chain is built from TRBV5-1 and TRBJ2-3; 10 nucleotides line up with TRBD2. CDR1 and CDR2 from the germline V gene are SGHRS and YFSETQ. This CDR3 contains 17 residues. With 1 base clipped from V and 2 bases from J, the junction kept 7 bases outside the gene matches. The CDR3 here is CASSLSLAGVITDTQYF. CDR3 nucleotide sequence: TGCGCCAGCAGCTTGTCGCTAGCGGGAGTGATCACAGATACGCAGTATTTT.